The 9 T cell receptor beta chains listed next were all sequenced from one sample in a study of T-cell reconstitution after alpha-beta-depleted transplantation in children. Unique molecular identifiers were used to barcode this TCRbeta library. TCRdb independently ran MiXCR on the PCR reads; one entry per CDR3 protein. In the table there are 450,000 to 600,000 distinct CDR3 sequences, approximately 30% of which are singletons. Source: PBMCs from the stem cell graft donor, taken from the stem cell graft. These receptors originate from a human donor who donated a stem cell graft to a child with aplastic anemia.

This chain uses TRBV18 with TRBJ1-6, with a weak D call TRBD1 (5 bases). The CDR3 runs to 16 residues. Trimming pared 3 bases from V and 6 bases from J, leaving 15 bases between. CDR1 is KGHSH and CDR2 is LQKENI in the germline V gene. The DNA for the CDR3 is TGTGCCAGCTCACCCTGGAGCGGGACGGTTAATTCACCCCTCCACTTT. Translation gives CASSPWSGTVNSPLHF. The full variable domain, its missing parts supplied by reference TRBV18 and TRBJ1-6, is NAGVMQNPRHLVRRRGQEARLRCSPMKGHSHVYWYRQLPEEGLKFMVYLQKENIIDESGMPKERFSAEFPKEGPSILRIQQVVRGDSAAYFCASSPWSGTVNSPLHFGNGTRLTVT.

The chain employs TRBV29-1 and TRBJ2-2, with D unclear. V lost 3 bases, J lost 4 bases, and 9 bases lay in between. The CDR3 is 13 residues long. Germline CDR1 SQVTM, CDR2 ANQGSEA. Here the CDR3 DNA reads TGCAGCGTTGATCGGTGGGGCACCGGGGAGCTGTTTTTT. Translated, it gives CSVDRWGTGELFF.

This clonotype turned up a few times. The chain uses TRBV20-1 and TRBJ1-1; no reliable D call. Between the trimmed V and J ends, which lost 5 bases and 3 bases, there was a span of 16 bases. CDR3 length: 14 amino acids. Germline loops: CDR1 DFQATT, CDR2 SNEGSKA (reference sequence). The CDR3 coding sequence is TGCAGTGCTCCCCGGAGGGCCGGTTACACTGAAGCTTTCTTT. Translating it yields CSAPRRAGYTEAFF.

The chain employs TRBV15 and TRBJ2-1, with a tentative D call TRBD2 (5 bases). CDR1 is LNHNV and CDR2 is YYDKDF in the germline V gene (reference sequence). The CDR3 length is 16 residues. The V gene lost 0 bases and the J gene lost 9 bases, with 18 bases spanning the gap. CDR3 residues: CATSRDLTRVRREQFF. In nucleotides, the CDR3 is TGTGCCACCAGCAGAGATCTCACGCGGGTCAGGCGTGAGCAGTTCTTC.

The chain recombines TRBV29-1 with TRBJ2-7; D not certain. Germline CDR1 reads SQVTM; CDR2 reads ANQGSEA. The CDR3 is made up of 13 amino acids. The V and J ends lost 7 bases and 2 bases respectively, with 15 bases between them. CDR3 in DNA: TGCAGCGCCGTTCTCCAGCAGCCCTACGAGCAGTACTTC. Its protein is CSAVLQQPYEQYF.

The chain carries TRBV5-1 and TRBJ1-5; D call uncertain. Per the germline V gene, CDR1 is SGHRS and CDR2 is YFSETQ. The CDR3 sequence is 15 residues long. V dropped 0 bases and J dropped 1 base, with 8 bases sitting between them. The CDR3 region has the DNA TGCGCCAGCAGCTTGGCCGGTGTAAGCAATCAGCCCCAGCATTTT. This codes for CASSLAGVSNQPQHF.

This clonotype was picked up a small number of times. One junction end does not reproduce the germline sequence, and a read error may be involved. The chain uses TRBV18 and TRBJ2-3; no reliable D call. The CDR3 loop spans 13 amino acids. Germline V gives CDR1 KGHSH, CDR2 LQKENI. The CDR3 sequence is CASSSPGTDTQYF. The CDR3 nucleotides read TGTGCCAGCTCATCACCGGGCACAGATACGCAGTATTTT.

A few counts support this clonotype. V usage is TRBV4-1 and J usage is TRBJ1-2, with D possibly matching TRBD1 (5 bases). Trimming removed 0 bases at V and 4 bases at J, with 9 bases between. This CDR3 is built from 14 residues. Germline CDR1 and CDR2: MGHRA and YSYEKL. The CDR3 sequence: CASSQDAQVYGYTF. CDR3 DNA sequence: TGCGCCAGCAGCCAAGATGCACAGGTCTATGGCTACACCTTC.

This clonotype was recorded a few times. This chain uses TRBV25-1 with TRBJ1-1; D is ambiguous. The V end was cut by 2 bases, the J end by 2 bases, with 15 bases between. Germline V CDR1 and CDR2: MGHDK, SYGVNS. The CDR3 is 16 residues long. For the CDR3, the DNA is TGTGCCAGCAGTGAAAGGGCCGTGGGAACTAACACTGAAGCTTTCTTT. It encodes CASSERAVGTNTEAFF.